The present T cell receptor beta chain was sequenced within a study of shared clonotypes between healthy human individuals. Findings and caveats of the study: Since donors were few, the genetic and exposure-history diversity represented was limited. Shared clonotypes across all four donors exceeded non-shared ones in generation probability.

An assay was performed, and its level was deep. Sequencing used immunoSEQ multiplex PCR; TCRdb keeps in-frame clones, though not all of them. The sample includes about 2 million clones, 85% to 95% of them seen just once. CD4+ cell separation produced CD45RA+ naive and CD45RA-negative memory subsets. Germline loops: CDR1 SQVTM, CDR2 ANQGSEA. The CDR3 has 14 residues. V lost 6 bases and J lost 1, with 12 bases in between. With regard to this clone: The antigen is undetermined.

Sample: naive CD4+ T cells sorted from blood. Subset defined: CD45RA+ positively selected. The clonotype originates from a young man in good health. The gene calls are TRBV29-1 and TRBJ2-2; D not resolved. The CDR3 nucleotides read TGCAGCGTGAGGAACGAGTGGAACACCGGGGAGCTGTTTTTT. Translation: CSVRNEWNTGELFF.